This passage covers 14 T cell receptor beta chains from one sample sequenced in a study of response to subunit inactivated influenza vaccine. TCRdb reanalysed the RT-PCR reads using MiXCR and keeps one entry per CDR3 protein. The repertoire includes more than 700,000 distinct CDR3 sequences, roughly 20% of them detected once, and 9.5% to 13% sits in the top ten. The specimen was PBMCs from blood, collected roughly 5 days after vaccination. These receptors were collected from a man aged 50 to 60 who received an inactivated influenza vaccine.

This sequence joins TRBV7-9 and TRBJ2-7; perhaps TRBD1 as D (6 bases). With 5 bases removed from V and 3 bases from J, the gap between germline ends came to 14 bases. Germline V gene data show CDR1 as SEHNR and CDR2 as FQNEAQ (reference sequence). The length of the CDR3 is 14 residues. This CDR3 is CASSDSGQNYEQYF. The CDR3 DNA reads as TGTGCCAGCAGCGATTCCGGACAGAACTACGAGCAGTACTTC. Looking up the rest from reference TRBV7-9 and TRBJ2-7 gives the full variable domain: DTGVSQNPRHKITKRGQNVTFRCDPISEHNRLYWYRQTLGQGPEFLTYFQNEAQLEKSRLLSDRFSAERPKGSFSTLEIQRTEQGDSAMYLCASSDSGQNYEQYFGPGTRLTVT.

The rearrangement links TRBV7-2 to TRBJ2-3; D is ambiguous. CDR3 length: 17 amino acids. Germline V gene sequence: CDR1 SGHTA, CDR2 FQGNSA. Between the trimmed V and J ends, which lost 0 bases and 0 bases, there was a span of 13 bases. CDR3 in DNA: TGTGCCAGCAGCTTAGCCTCTTCGCAATCGAGCACAGATACGCAGTATTTT. This gives the protein CASSLASSQSSTDTQYF.

This clonotype was observed a single time. The V and J genes are TRBV3-1 and TRBJ1-1, with no clear D. Germline V gene lookup returns CDR1 LGHDT and CDR2 YNNKEL (reference sequence). Trimming shortened V by 1 base and J by 0 bases, and 9 bases separated the two germline ends. The CDR3 runs 15 residues. CDR3 nucleotides: TGTGCCAGCAGCCAAGTTCCAGTACTGAACACTGAAGCTTTCTTT. Its protein product is CASSQVPVLNTEAFF.

The sample holds many counts of this clonotype. The V and J genes are TRBV5-1 and TRBJ2-5; 8 positions agree with TRBD2. This CDR3 has 16 residues. With 4 bases clipped from V and 4 bases from J, the junction kept 12 bases outside the gene matches. Per germline, CDR1 SGHRS and CDR2 YFSETQ. The CDR3 DNA reads as TGCGCCAGCAGCAGTCGGAAGCGGGGGCAGGGAGAGACCCAGTACTTC. It specifies CASSSRKRGQGETQYF.

This sequence joins TRBV12-3 or TRBV12-4 and TRBJ1-2; D not resolved. The CDR3 totals 15 residues. V shed 3 bases and J shed 6 bases, with 17 bases lying between them. CDR3 sequence reads: CASSLYGSQEDGYTF. The CDR3 region has the DNA TGTGCCAGCAGTTTGTATGGCAGCCAGGAGGATGGCTACACCTTC.

In this sample, this clonotype turned up many times. The chain combines TRBV20-1 with TRBJ2-7, with a possible D match to TRBD2 (5 bases). V lost 2 bases and J lost 1, with 6 bases in between. From germline, CDR1 is DFQATT and CDR2 SNEGSKA (reference sequence). The length of the CDR3 is 12 residues. In DNA, the CDR3 is TGCAGTGCTAGATCGGGGTCCTACGAGCAGTACTTC. It codes for CSARSGSYEQYF.

The rearrangement joins TRBV9 to TRBJ1-4; TRBD1 aligns across 9 bases. The ends lost 3 bases at V and 1 base at J; junction bases unmatched: 1. The V gene's germline CDR1 is SGDLS and CDR2 YYNGEE. The CDR3 sequence is 15 residues long. This chain's CDR3 is CASSGGQGTNEKLFF. In DNA, the CDR3 is TGTGCCAGCAGCGGGGGACAGGGAACTAATGAAAAACTGTTTTTT. Using reference TRBV9 and TRBJ1-4 for the parts outside the CDR3, the full variable domain is DSGVTQTPKHLITATGQRVTLRCSPRSGDLSVYWYQQSLDQGLQFLIQYYNGEERAKGNILERFSAQQFPDLHSELNLSSLELGDSALYFCASSGGQGTNEKLFFGSGTQLSVL.

There are a few counts of this clonotype. The chain combines TRBV11-1 with TRBJ2-7; possible D gene TRBD1, 6 bases. The germline V gene has CDR1 SGHAT and CDR2 FQDESV (reference sequence). Trimming removed 1 base at V and 4 bases at J, with 11 bases between. The CDR3 covers 14 residues. The CDR3 protein is CASSLVTTGYEQYF. The CDR3 DNA follows: TGTGCCAGCAGCTTAGTTACGACAGGATACGAGCAGTACTTC.

Only a few counts were recorded for this clonotype. This chain links TRBV15 with TRBJ2-5; 10 nucleotides match TRBD1. The CDR3 covers 15 residues. Germline lookup yields CDR1 LNHNV and CDR2 YYDKDF (reference sequence). Trimming at V came to 4 bases and at J to 5 bases, leaving 7 bases not matched to a gene. In DNA form, the CDR3 reads TGTGCCACCAGCATCAGACAGGGGGCTTTGGAGACCCAGTACTTC. This sequence encodes CATSIRQGALETQYF.

The chain has TRBV13 and TRBJ2-1, with TRBD2 matching over 9 bases. Germline CDR1 is PRHDT and CDR2 is FYEKMQ (reference sequence). Germline trimming cut 5 bases from V and 5 bases from J; bases unmatched to any gene: 7. CDR3 length: 15 residues. DNA of the CDR3: TGTGCCAGCAGCCCCCGTGGGACTAGCCACAATGAGCAGTTCTTC. Translating gives CASSPRGTSHNEQFF.

This clonotype was picked up a small number of times. At one of its ends the junction is not consistent with the germline gene, which may arise from a read error. The chain combines TRBV7-7 with TRBJ2-2; 7 bases agree with TRBD1. Germline V lookup: CDR1 SSHAT, CDR2 FNYEAQ (reference sequence). This CDR3 contains 17 residues. The CDR3, as DNA: TGTGCTAGCAGCTTATCTGTGACAGGGACGAACACCGGGGAGCTGTTTTTT. Residues: CASSLSVTGTNTGELFF.

In this sample, this clonotype turned up many times. CDR3 loop: CSARDRVNYGYTF. The CDR3 DNA reads as TGCAGCGCTAGGGACAGGGTAAACTATGGCTACACCTTC. The chain is built from TRBV29-1 and TRBJ1-2; TRBD1 aligns across 9 bases. The CDR3 is 13 residues long. CDR1 SQVTM and CDR2 ANQGSEA come from the germline V gene. After removal of 7 bases from V and 2 bases from J, the junction contained 5 bases not matched to a gene.

The chain has TRBV2 and TRBJ2-7, with 7 bases lining up with TRBD2. V was pared by 2 bases and J by 0 bases, with 10 bases of the junction left unmatched. Looked up from germline, CDR1 is SNHLY and CDR2 is FYNNEI. The CDR3 totals 17 residues. In nucleotides, the CDR3 is TGTGCCAGCAGTGAATCACGTCTGGGGGGGAGCTCCTACGAGCAGTACTTC. This encodes CASSESRLGGSSYEQYF.

This clonotype was observed a few times. The J gene is TRBJ2-5, the V gene TRBV24-1, with a possible D match to TRBD2 (5 bases). Germline V gene data show CDR1 as KGHDR and CDR2 as SFDVKD. Deletions cut 2 bases from V and 3 bases from J, with 9 bases between. The CDR3 consists of 14 residues. In DNA, the CDR3 is TGTGCCACCAGTGATTGGTCAGCGGAAGAGACCCAGTACTTC. Its protein product is CATSDWSAEETQYF.